Listed below are T cell receptor beta chains from one sample, sequenced in a study of T cell responses to AZD1222 COVID-19 vaccine. Clones were read by immunoSEQ multiplex PCR, and TCRdb kept only the in-frame ones, dropping some. The sample shows around 100,000 clones, about 89% of them seen only once. The specimen comprised peripheral blood, sampled on day 0 of AZD1222 vaccination. Source of these receptors: an adult in good health. CDR3s include the opening cysteine and the closing phenylalanine or tryptophan. The D gene is left open where the match is weak. Clone size is given for some rows only: seen once, a few or many times, or a class if the clone is expanded.

>TRBV6-5|TRBJ1-1|NA|NA
TGTGCCAGCAGTTCCCTGGGGGGGTCTCCTTTCTTT
CASSSLGGSPFF
>TRBV19|TRBJ1-1|NA|NA
TGTGCCAGTAGCCCCCTGGGGGTTACCACTGAAGCTTTCTTT
CASSPLGVTTEAFF
>TRBV9|TRBJ2-3|NA|NA
TGTGCCAGCAGCTCAGGGGGAGGGAACACAGATACGCAGTATTTT
CASSSGGGNTDTQYF
>TRBV3-1/TRBV3-2|TRBJ1-1|NA|NA
TGTGCCAGCAGCCAAGGGGGGTTGAACACTGAAGCTTTCTTT
CASSQGGLNTEAFF
>TRBV19|TRBJ2-7|NA|NA
TGTGCCAGTAGTATCCCGCTAGCGATCAACGAGCAGTACTTC
CASSIPLAINEQYF
>TRBV25-1|TRBJ2-7|NA|NA
TGTGCCAGCAGTGACAGGTTAACCTACGAGCAGTACTTC
CASSDRLTYEQYF
>TRBV6-2/TRBV6-3|TRBJ2-5|NA|TRBD2
TGTGCCAGCAGTTATCCCTCCCGAGGCGGGGGAAACTCATACCAAGAGACCCAGTACTTC
CASSYPSRGGGNSYQETQYF
>TRBV5-1|TRBJ1-2|NA|TRBD1
TGCGCCAGCAGCTTGAGGGGACAGATCGATACCAACTATGGCTACACCTTC
CASSLRGQIDTNYGYTF
>TRBV19|TRBJ2-1|NA|NA
TGTGCCAGTAGTATCCGAGAACAGGTTGAGCAGTTCTTC
CASSIREQVEQFF
>TRBV5-1|TRBJ1-2|NA|TRBD1
TGCGCCAGCAGCTTGGAGGGACAGGGGGCATATGGCTACACCTTC
CASSLEGQGAYGYTF
>TRBV6-5|TRBJ2-3|NA|NA
TGTGCCAGCAGCCCCCGGGACGATGCGGAAAGGCAGTATTTT
CASSPRDDAERQYF
>TRBV9|TRBJ2-2|few|NA
TGTGCCAGCAGCAGGCAAGTGGGGGCGGTGGGAGCGAACACCGGGGAGCTGTTTTTT
CASSRQVGAVGANTGELFF
>TRBV7-2|TRBJ2-1|NA|NA
TGTGCCAGCAGCTTAGACAGCTACAATGAGCAGTTCTTC
CASSLDSYNEQFF
>TRBV5-5|TRBJ1-2|NA|TRBD1
TGTGCCAGCAGCCCGGACAGGAACTATGGCTACACCTTC
CASSPDRNYGYTF
>TRBV9|TRBJ2-2|NA|NA
TGTGCCAGCAGCCCCTCACGGGTCGACGGGGAGCTGTTTTTT
CASSPSRVDGELFF
>TRBV3-1/TRBV3-2|TRBJ1-1|NA|NA
TGTGCCAGCATCTCAAGCGGCAGGGTGGCGACCGGACGGGCTGAAGCTTTCTTT
CASISSGRVATGRAEAFF
>TRBV14|TRBJ1-1|NA|TRBD1
TGTGCCAGCAGCCCCGACAGGGGGACAATTGAAGCTTTCTTT
CASSPDRGTIEAFF
>TRBV9|TRBJ1-2|NA|NA
TGTGCCAGCAGCGTCGGGGGAAGGTCGGGACACGTCTCGCTCACCTTC
CASSVGGRSGHVSLTF
>TRBV6-6|TRBJ2-7|NA|NA
TGTGCCAGCAGCCGAGACCTTCAGGGGAACTACGAGCAGTACTTC
CASSRDLQGNYEQYF
>TRBV3-1/TRBV3-2|TRBJ1-2|NA|NA
TGTGCCAGCAGCCAAGATCGTCGGGTTAGCTATGGCTACACCTTC
CASSQDRRVSYGYTF
>TRBV15|TRBJ1-1|NA|TRBD1
TGTGCCACCAGCAGAAGACAGGGGGGGACTGAAGCTTTCTTT
CATSRRQGGTEAFF
>TRBV21-1|TRBJ1-1|once|NA
TGTGCCAGCAGCAAAGGGGGGAACAGGGTTATTGGAACGGACACTGAAGCTTTCTTT
CASSKGGNRVIGTDTEAFF
>TRBV7-9|TRBJ2-1|NA|NA
TGTGCCAGCAGCCCTTCCACCTACAATGAGCAGTTCTTC
CASSPSTYNEQFF
>TRBV28|TRBJ2-4|NA|NA
TGTGCCAGCAGACCCGGGACGGAGAAAAACATTCAGTACTTC
CASRPGTEKNIQYF
>TRBV29-1|TRBJ1-1|NA|NA
TGCAGCGTTGGGGAGATGAGCACTGAAGCTTTCTTT
CSVGEMSTEAFF
>TRBV5-6|TRBJ2-7|NA|NA
TGTGCCAGCAGCCGGGGGATCTCCTACGAGCAGTACTTC
CASSRGISYEQYF
>TRBV4-3|TRBJ1-1|once|TRBD1
TGCGCCAGCAGCCAAGCGGGACAGGGGGTTACTGAAGCTTTCTTT
CASSQAGQGVTEAFF
>TRBV19|TRBJ2-5|few|NA
TGTGCCAGTAGTCGGGGTCAGGGGAGTAGGGAGACCCAGTACTTC
CASSRGQGSRETQYF
>TRBV7-9|TRBJ1-2|NA|NA
TGTGCCAGCAGCCCTCAAAAGGATGGTGGCTACACCTTC
CASSPQKDGGYTF
>TRBV28|TRBJ2-5|NA|TRBD1
TGTGCCAGCTGGGGGGGACAGGGGGCCCAAGAGACCCAGTACTTC
CASWGGQGAQETQYF
>TRBV2|TRBJ1-5|NA|NA
TGTGCCAGCAGCGGAGATTATAGCAATCAGCCCCAGCATTTT
CASSGDYSNQPQHF
>TRBV29-1|TRBJ2-7|NA|NA
TGCAGCGTTGTGGGGGTAAGCGGGCGGACCTACGAGCAGTACTTC
CSVVGVSGRTYEQYF
>TRBV5-1|TRBJ2-1|few|TRBD2
TGCGCCAGCAGCCAGCCCCGGGCTAGCGGGAACAATGAGCAGTTCTTC
CASSQPRASGNNEQFF
>TRBV28|TRBJ2-7|NA|NA
TGTGCCAGCAGTACTCTAGGGGCCCTCTCCTACGAGCAGTACTTC
CASSTLGALSYEQYF
>TRBV5-4|TRBJ2-1|NA|NA
TGTGCCAGCAGCCCATCTCTAGTAAAAGACTACAATGAGCAGTTCTTC
CASSPSLVKDYNEQFF
>TRBV5-4|TRBJ2-1|NA|TRBD2
TGTGCCACGGGACTAGCGTTTTACAATGAGCAGTTCTTC
CATGLAFYNEQFF
>TRBV9|TRBJ2-5|NA|TRBD1
TGTGCCAGCAGCGCTTGGACAGGGGAAGAGACCCAGTACTTC
CASSAWTGEETQYF
>TRBV7-9|TRBJ2-7|few|NA
TGTGCCAGCAGCTTGGTGGGGGACGAGCAGTACTTC
CASSLVGDEQYF
>TRBV27|TRBJ1-4|NA|TRBD1
TGTGCCAGCAGTTTATCACCAGGGGGGGAAAAACTGTTTTTT
CASSLSPGGEKLFF
>TRBV14|TRBJ1-2|NA|TRBD1
TGTGCCAGCAGCCCCCCGGGCGTACAGGGGGCTTGGTATGGCTACACCTTC
CASSPPGVQGAWYGYTF
>TRBV14|TRBJ2-5|NA|NA
TGTGCCAGCAGCCAAGATCGTCGGCAGGCCTCCCAAGAGACCCAGTACTTC
CASSQDRRQASQETQYF
>TRBV19|TRBJ1-1|NA|NA
TGTGCCAGTAGTATAGGGGCAGAAAGAAACACTGAAGCTTTCTTT
CASSIGAERNTEAFF
>TRBV4-1|TRBJ2-1|NA|TRBD2
TGCGCCAGCAGCCACGGACTAGCGGGAGTCGTTTCCTACAATGAGCAGTTCTTC
CASSHGLAGVVSYNEQFF
>TRBV5-1|TRBJ1-3|NA|NA
TGCGCCAGCAGCTTGCAGGAAAACTACTCTGGAAACACCATATATTTT
CASSLQENYSGNTIYF
>TRBV5-5|TRBJ1-6|NA|NA
TGTGCCAGCAGCCCGGACAGACTTCAGTCACCCCTCCACTTT
CASSPDRLQSPLHF
>TRBV7-2|TRBJ1-2|NA|TRBD1
TGTGCCAGCAGCCCCGGACAGGGGAAGAACTATGGCTACACCTTC
CASSPGQGKNYGYTF
>TRBV30|TRBJ1-3|NA|NA
TGTGCCTGGAGTACGTTCGGGTCCTCTGGAAACACCATATATTTT
CAWSTFGSSGNTIYF
>TRBV4-3|TRBJ1-2|NA|NA
TGCGCCAGCAGCCAATGGACGGGCTATGGCTACACCTTC
CASSQWTGYGYTF
>TRBV30|TRBJ1-1|NA|TRBD1
TGTGCCTGGAGTGGGCAGGGGGGCACTGAAGCTTTCTTT
CAWSGQGGTEAFF
>TRBV7-8|TRBJ2-1|NA|TRBD2
TGTGCCAGCAGCCTGGGGACTAGCGGCGTGCTCTTC
CASSLGTSGVLF
>TRBV2|TRBJ1-3|NA|TRBD1
TGTGCCAGCGGGGGACAGGCTTCAGGGTCTGGAAACACCATATATTTT
CASGGQASGSGNTIYF
>TRBV3-1/TRBV3-2|TRBJ2-3|once|NA
TGTGCCAGCAGCCGGGGCGCCTTCACAGATACGCAGTATTTT
CASSRGAFTDTQYF